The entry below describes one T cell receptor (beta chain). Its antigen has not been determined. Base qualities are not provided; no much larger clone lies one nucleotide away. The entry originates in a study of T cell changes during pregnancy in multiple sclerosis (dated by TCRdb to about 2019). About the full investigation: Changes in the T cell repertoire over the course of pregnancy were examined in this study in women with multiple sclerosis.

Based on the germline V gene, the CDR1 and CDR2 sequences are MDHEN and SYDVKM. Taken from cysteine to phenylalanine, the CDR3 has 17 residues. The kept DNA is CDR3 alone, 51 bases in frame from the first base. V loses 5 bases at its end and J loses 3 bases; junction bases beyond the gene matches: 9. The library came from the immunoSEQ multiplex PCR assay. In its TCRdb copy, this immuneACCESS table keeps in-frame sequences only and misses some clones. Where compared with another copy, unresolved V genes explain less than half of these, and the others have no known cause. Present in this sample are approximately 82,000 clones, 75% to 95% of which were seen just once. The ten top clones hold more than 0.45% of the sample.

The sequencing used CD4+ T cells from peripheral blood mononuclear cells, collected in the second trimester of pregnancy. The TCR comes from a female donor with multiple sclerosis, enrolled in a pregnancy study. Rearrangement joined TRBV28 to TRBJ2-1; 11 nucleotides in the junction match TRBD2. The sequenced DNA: TGTGCCAGCAGTCGTTCGGCTAGCGGGAGGTTCTACAATGAGCAGTTCTTC. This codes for CASSRSASGRFYNEQFF.